One and the same sample provided the 10 T cell receptor beta chains below, sequenced in a study of cytomegalovirus exposure and HLA in healthy donors. Amplification used 60 Vbeta primers and 13 Jbeta primers. Clones were sequenced by immunoSEQ multiplex PCR, and TCRdb holds only the in-frame ones, with some missing. The sample includes about 160,000 clones, over 80% of them seen just once. Sequencing was done on a sample of PBMCs. All receptors come from a human donor in good health.

As to this clone: The junction does not match germline at one end; this may be a read error. The chain is built from TRBV5-1 and TRBJ2-6, with a tentative D call TRBD1 (5 bases). CDR1 and CDR2 from the germline V gene are SGHRS and YFSETQ. There are 14 residues in the CDR3. CDR3 in DNA: TGCGCCAGCAGCTTGGGTCCTGGGGCCAACGTCCTGCCTTTC. It yields the protein CASSLGPGANVLPF.

The gene calls are TRBV2 and TRBJ2-5; 10 nucleotides agree with TRBD2. The trim removed 8 bases at V and 1 base at J, leaving 4 bases unmatched. CDR3 length equals 14 residues. Germline assignment: CDR1 SNHLY and CDR2 FYNNEI. The CDR3 coding sequence is TGTGCCAGCGCTACTAGCGGGGTCCAAGAGACCCAGTACTTC. It codes for CASATSGVQETQYF.

At least ten counts were recorded for this clone. The chain recombines TRBV6-4 with TRBJ2-1; tentative D call: TRBD2 (7 bases). This CDR3 spans 14 amino acids. Germline-derived CDR1 and CDR2 are MRHNA and SNTAGT. Trimming removed 4 bases at V and 8 bases at J, with 15 bases between. CDR3 bases: TGTGCCAGCAGTGGAGGGGGGGCGTCGGATGAGCAGTTCTTC. Translated: CASSGGGASDEQFF.

In DNA, the CDR3 is TGTGCCAGCAGCTTGTTGGGCCCGGAGCAGTACTTC. Protein sequence: CASSLLGPEQYF. V and J are TRBV5-6 and TRBJ2-7; D uncertain. Germline V CDR1 and CDR2: SGHDT, YYEEEE. This CDR3 contains 12 residues. Trimming removed 1 base at V and 7 bases at J, with 9 bases between.

This chain connects TRBV4-1 to TRBJ2-5; TRBD2 matches at 12 bases. There are 15 residues in the CDR3. J gave up 4 bases and V 4 bases, and 4 bases lay outside the gene matches. Germline CDR1 and CDR2: MGHRA and YSYEKL. The CDR3 DNA reads as TGCGCCAGCAGCCGACTAGCGGGGGTTGGAGAGACCCAGTACTTC. It translates to CASSRLAGVGETQYF.

The chain has TRBV2 and TRBJ1-1, with 8 bases aligning to TRBD1. V was clipped by 6 bases and J by 4 bases; unmatched bases: 16. CDR3 length equals 17 residues. CDR1 SNHLY and CDR2 FYNNEI come from the germline V gene. The CDR3 DNA reads TGTGCCAGCAGGTCAATTAGGACAGGGTCTTATGGCACTGAAGCTTTCTTT. Protein sequence: CASRSIRTGSYGTEAFF.

This clone showed up just a few times. This chain links TRBV6-5 with TRBJ1-1, with no clear D. In germline, CDR1 is MNHEY, CDR2 SVGAGI. Trimming pared 0 bases from V and 7 bases from J, leaving 9 bases between. The length of the CDR3 is 13 residues. CDR3 bases: TGTGCCAGCAGTTACTCGAGGGCAGGTGAAGCTTTCTTT. Protein: CASSYSRAGEAFF.

The chain couples TRBV9 to TRBJ1-1, with a weak D call TRBD1 (6 bases). There are 15 residues in the CDR3. The ends were cut back, 3 bases at V and 0 bases at J, with 12 bases in the middle. The germline gives CDR1 SGDLS, CDR2 YYNGEE. The CDR3, as DNA: TGTGCCAGCAGCGGGGACAAACCAATGAACACTGAAGCTTTCTTT. Its protein is CASSGDKPMNTEAFF.

V is TRBV6-5 and J is TRBJ1-6, with D tentatively TRBD1 (5 bases). CDR3 length equals 14 residues. Trimming took off 3 bases at V and 9 bases at J, with 12 bases between the two ends. Germline V gives CDR1 MNHEY, CDR2 SVGAGI. As DNA, the CDR3 is TGTGCCAGCAGTTATAGGGGTAACCCTTCACCCCTCCACTTT. It specifies CASSYRGNPSPLHF.

The chain is built from TRBV9 and TRBJ2-3; 9 bases line up with TRBD2. This CDR3 spans 16 amino acids. Germline V gene data show CDR1 as SGDLS and CDR2 as YYNGEE. V gave up 3 bases and J gave up 2 bases; unmatched junction bases: 7. CDR3 amino acids: CASSASLAGATDTQYF. In DNA, the CDR3 is TGTGCCAGCAGCGCCTCATTAGCGGGGGCCACAGATACGCAGTATTTT.